Reported below is one T cell receptor beta chain. The antigen remains unidentified. Germline assignment: CDR1 SGHVS and CDR2 FQNEAQ. The V segment lost 3 bases and the J segment 2 bases; nucleotides outside the gene matches: 6. This CDR3 contains 16 residues. The data were obtained in a study of cytomegalovirus exposure and HLA in healthy donors. PCR used 60 Vbeta primers and 13 Jbeta primers. Libraries were prepared by immunoSEQ multiplex PCR; TCRdb keeps only in-frame clonotypes and omits some of them. The table includes about 200,000 clones, roughly 73% detected once. Everyone who donated was a healthy bone marrow donor. Broader study findings: In a later analysis, CMV-associated beta chains were mostly HLA-associated, it appeared. Immune exposure information comprised only CMV serostatus. Diagnosis of cytomegalovirus status made by the classifier reportedly showed high specificity and sensitivity.

The specimen sequenced was PBMCs. This sequence joins TRBV7-8 and TRBJ2-1; the match to TRBD2 covers 8 bases. This clonotype was sampled from a woman younger than 45 in good health and CMV-seronegative. For the CDR3, the DNA is TGTGCCAGCAGCTTCCCGACTAGCGCGGCCTACAATGAGCAGTTCTTC. This translates into CASSFPTSAAYNEQFF.